What follows describes a single TCR beta chain. Original processing notes: Amplification of reference gene primers was used by the study to estimate nucleated cell counts. The protocol was immunoSEQ multiplex PCR, while the TCRdb copy is restricted to in-frame clones and leaves out a portion. V, J and clone size are taken as reported in that table, and D and trimming were inferred from the DNA itself. The table lists some 14,000 clones, 90% of them singletons. The data originate from a study of blood T cell repertoires in COVID-19. Study-wide background: Sites across the United States, Italy and Spain contributed samples from acute and convalescent COVID-19. PBMCs, B-cell-depleted T cells, or T cells provided the cDNA or gDNA that made up the material.

The germline V gene encodes CDR1 ENHRY and CDR2 SYGVKD. The CDR3 length is 14 residues. V was clipped by 7 bases and J by 9 bases, with 16 bases between them. The sequence came from a human donor in a cohort sampled during active COVID-19. The V gene is TRBV10-3, the J gene TRBJ1-6, with D perhaps matching TRBD1 (5 bases). Sequencing was carried out using peripheral blood. Here the CDR3 reads CAITTEEGSSPLHF. In nucleotides, the CDR3 is TGTGCCATCACCACGGAGGAGGGGTCTTCACCCCTCCACTTT.